This T cell receptor beta chain emerged from a study of shared clonotypes between healthy human individuals. Overall study: The study used three CD4 naive, three CD4 memory, two CD8 naive and one CD8 memory plate per donor. Regarding the study as a whole: Large depth notwithstanding, sorted-subset sequencing proved incomplete by rarefaction.

The germline V gene has CDR1 SGHNT and CDR2 YENEEA. There are 14 residues in the CDR3. Between the trimmed V and J ends, which lost 5 bases and 10 bases, there was a span of 18 bases. Sequencing was performed with immunoSEQ multiplex PCR; in TCRdb, only in-frame clones are kept and a portion is missing. The sample records 1,400,000 or so clones, about 98.5% being singletons. As regards this clone: Its antigen is still unknown.

Healthy HIV-negative adults without recent acute infections or vaccinations served as donors. This TCR came from a man younger than 45 in good health. The chain links TRBV11-3 to TRBJ2-1; the D gene could be TRBD1 or TRBD2 (5 bases each). Sequencing input: naive CD4+ T cells sorted from blood. Subset in this sample: CD45RA+ positively selected. The CDR3, as DNA: TGTGCCAGCAGCCCTTTTCCCGGGGCTGGGGAGCAGTTCTTC. Its translation is CASSPFPGAGEQFF.